These T cell receptor beta chains were read from a single sample in a study of shared clonotypes between healthy human individuals. Only in-frame clones appear in the TCRdb table, and some are missing; sequencing was by immunoSEQ multiplex PCR. The repertoire includes 150,000 to 200,000 clones, 66% of them detected once, and less than 11% sits in the top ten. Input material: memory CD4+ T cells sorted from blood. The receptors shown here come from a man aged 25 to 40 in good health. Each CDR3 is given with its conserved first and last residue. The D gene is left open where the match is weak. A row's size may be missing; if present it is once, few, many or a size class.

J | D | V | size | CDR3 | DNA
TRBJ2-7 | TRBD2 | TRBV5-1 | few | CASSSPGSSGSNSYEQYF | TGCGCCAGCAGCTCCCCCGGGTCCAGCGGGAGCAACTCCTACGAGCAGTACTTC
TRBJ2-1 | - | TRBV4-3 | - | CASSQDKLAFNEQFF | TGCGCCAGCAGCCAAGACAAACTAGCTTTCAATGAGCAGTTCTTC
TRBJ2-3 | - | TRBV6-6 | once | CASRGGLSTDTQYF | TGTGCCAGCAGGGGGGGGCTTAGCACAGATACGCAGTATTTT
TRBJ2-2 | TRBD2 | TRBV14 | - | CASSLRTSGSLLANTGELFF | TGTGCCAGCAGCTTACGGACTAGCGGGAGCCTACTGGCGAACACCGGGGAGCTGTTTTTT
TRBJ2-1 | - | TRBV27 | - | CASSSIWGEQFF | TGTGCCAGCAGTTCGATATGGGGTGAGCAGTTCTTC
TRBJ1-4 | - | TRBV28 | - | CASSRLGATNEKLFF | TGTGCCAGCAGTCGTTTGGGTGCAACTAATGAAAAACTGTTTTTT
TRBJ2-1 | TRBD2 | TRBV5-4 | - | CASSLGLAGASNEQFF | TGTGCCAGCAGCTTGGGTTTAGCGGGAGCCTCCAATGAGCAGTTCTTC
TRBJ2-7 | - | TRBV2 | - | CASSENSDLYEQYF | TGTGCCAGCAGTGAAAACTCAGACCTCTACGAGCAGTACTTC
TRBJ2-3 | - | TRBV15 | once | CATSRGGLGDTQYF | TGTGCCACCAGCAGAGGGGGATTAGGGGATACGCAGTATTTT
TRBJ1-3 | - | TRBV7-8 | - | CASSRSGPQSTGNTIYF | TGTGCCAGCAGCAGGTCCGGGCCTCAGTCCACTGGAAACACCATATATTTT
TRBJ2-1 | TRBD1 | TRBV5-1 | many | CASSPGTGGPYNEQFF | TGCGCCAGCAGCCCGGGGACAGGAGGGCCCTACAATGAGCAGTTCTTC
TRBJ1-5 | - | TRBV6-5 | once | CASSSRTAYNQPQHF | TGTGCCAGCAGTTCCCGGACAGCCTACAATCAGCCCCAGCATTTT
TRBJ2-7 | - | TRBV11-3 | - | CASSLGLNYEQYF | TGTGCCAGCAGCTTGGGACTTAACTACGAGCAGTACTTC
TRBJ1-5 | TRBD1 | TRBV2 | once | CASSKDRGERQPQHF | TGTGCCAGCAGCAAAGACAGGGGGGAGCGCCAGCCCCAGCATTTT
TRBJ2-3 | TRBD2 | TRBV7-3 | - | CASSSRLAGSTDTQYF | TGTGCCAGCAGCTCCCGACTAGCGGGAAGCACAGATACGCAGTATTTT
TRBJ2-3 | - | TRBV5-1 | - | CASSHRDPSTDTQYF | TGCGCCAGCAGCCACCGGGACCCAAGCACAGATACGCAGTATTTT
TRBJ2-7 | TRBD1 | TRBV11-1 | - | CASSLVQGEQYF | TGTGCCAGCAGCTTAGTACAGGGGGAGCAGTACTTC